This T cell receptor (beta chain) was identified in a study of CD8 T cells in Susac syndrome. Per the germline V gene, CDR1 is LGHDT and CDR2 is YNNKEL (reference sequence). The germline V and J ends were trimmed by 2 bases and 0 bases, with 9 bases remaining between them. The CDR3 contains 15 residues. Remarks on this clonotype: The antigen is unknown.

When the RNA was reverse transcribed, random hexamers were used with an input of roughly 0.45 to 1 ug. One entry per CDR3 protein results from TCRdb running MiXCR on the immunoSEQ multiplex PCR reads. This repertoire shows about 76,000 distinct CDR3 sequences, under 95% found once; its top ten account for more than 0.4%. Study-wide results and limits: Across the total CD8+ repertoires, about 15 Susac-specific public clones were detected, and across the CD8+ TEMRA repertoires, a few such clones were detected.

Sequencing was performed on CD8+ T cells from PBMCs. The rearrangement joins TRBV3-1 to TRBJ2-3, with D possibly matching TRBD2 (6 bases). The source is a human donor with Susac syndrome. This CDR3 reads CASSQRRGSTDTQYF. The CDR3 coding sequence is TGTGCCAGCAGCCAAAGGCGGGGCAGCACAGATACGCAGTATTTT.